The sequence of this TCR beta chain was determined in a study of radiotherapy plus CTLA-4 blockade in lung cancer. Study overall: About 20% of patients responded objectively, and 31% achieved disease control.

The germline V gene encodes CDR1 SGDLS and CDR2 YYNGEE. The CDR3 is made up of 15 amino acids. V lost 0 bases and J 4 bases, leaving 11 bases between the germline ends. Study findings and constraints: Expansion in blood of tumor-derived TCR clones was seen after radiotherapy plus ipilimumab. Response, reportedly, was best predicted by interferon-beta along with early blood T cell clone dynamics.

Notes on this clone: Its antigen is undetermined.

Those patients who had chemo-refractory metastatic non-small-cell lung cancer were given focal radiation along with CTLA-4 blockade through ipilimumab. Produced via immunoSEQ multiplex PCR; TCRdb's table is partial and in-frame only. The repertoire holds some 100,000 clones, with around 75% as singletons. This clonotype was obtained from a human donor with non-small cell lung cancer who had a partial response to radiotherapy plus ipilimumab. Sequencing used peripheral blood, obtained from a patient treated with radiotherapy plus ipilimumab. The chain links TRBV9 to TRBJ1-5, with a possible D match to TRBD1 (5 bases). The CDR3 here is CASSVAVGANQPQHF. CDR3 bases: TGTGCCAGCAGCGTAGCGGTTGGGGCAAATCAGCCCCAGCATTTT.